This TCR beta chain was obtained from a study of T cell clones after liver transplantation. Trimming cost V 3 bases and J 3 bases, with 19 bases left between them. Germline CDR1 and CDR2: SGHNT and YYREEE (reference sequence). This CDR3 is 16 amino acids long. The repertoire was sequenced with immunoSEQ multiplex PCR; TCRdb's copy has only in-frame clones and lacks some. The table has 85,000 to 110,000 clones, about 81% seen once. The V gene is TRBV5-4, the J gene TRBJ2-7, with D maybe TRBD2 (6 bases). The sequences come from CD4+ T cells from blood, collected approximately 43 months after liver transplant. The receptor's source is a human patient who received a liver transplant. Some T cells may be supplied by the graft donor. The CDR3 DNA sequence: TGTGCCAGCAGCTCGGTCGGGGGACGCGGCCGCTACGAGCAGTACTTC. Amino acid sequence: CASSSVGGRGRYEQYF.